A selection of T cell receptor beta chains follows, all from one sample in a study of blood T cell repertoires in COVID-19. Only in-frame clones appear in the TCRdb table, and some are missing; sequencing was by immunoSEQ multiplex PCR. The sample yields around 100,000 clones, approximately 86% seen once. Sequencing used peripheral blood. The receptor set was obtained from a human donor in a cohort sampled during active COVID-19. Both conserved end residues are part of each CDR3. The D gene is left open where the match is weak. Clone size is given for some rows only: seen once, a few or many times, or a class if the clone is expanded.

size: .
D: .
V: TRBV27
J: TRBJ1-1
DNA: TGTGCCAGCTCATATATCGGAGGGTGGGATACTGAAGCTTTCTTT
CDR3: CASSYIGGWDTEAFF

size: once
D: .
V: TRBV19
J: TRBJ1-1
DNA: TGTGCCAGTAGCAACGGACAGTTGAAGACTGAAGCTTTCTTT
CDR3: CASSNGQLKTEAFF

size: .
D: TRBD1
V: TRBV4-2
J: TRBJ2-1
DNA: TGTGCCAGCAGCCAAGATCGACTTGGGGCAGGGGGTGAGCAGTTCTTC
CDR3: CASSQDRLGAGGEQFF

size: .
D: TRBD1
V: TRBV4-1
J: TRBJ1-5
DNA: TGCGCCAGCAGCCAAGGGGGGTCTACCGGGACAGGGGGAATGGTAGGGAATCAGCCCCAGCATTTT
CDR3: CASSQGGSTGTGGMVGNQPQHF

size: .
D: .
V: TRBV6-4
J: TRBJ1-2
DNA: TGTGCCAGCAGTGACGGGCGGGGTCATGGCTACACCTTC
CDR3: CASSDGRGHGYTF

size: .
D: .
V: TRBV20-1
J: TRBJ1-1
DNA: TGCAGTGCTAGTCTCCCGGTGAACACTGAAGCTTTCTTT
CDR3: CSASLPVNTEAFF

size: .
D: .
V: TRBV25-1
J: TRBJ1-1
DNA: TGTGCCAGCAGTGAATTGGGGACAGAAGCTTTCTTT
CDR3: CASSELGTEAFF

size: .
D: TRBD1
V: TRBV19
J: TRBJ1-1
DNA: TGTGCCAGTAGTATAGGGACAGGGCTTTTATCTTTTGAAGCTTTCTTT
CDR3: CASSIGTGLLSFEAFF

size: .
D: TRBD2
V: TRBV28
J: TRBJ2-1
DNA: TGTGCCAGCAGACCCTCTAGCGGGAGGGCCTCCTACAATGAGCAGTTCTTC
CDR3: CASRPSSGRASYNEQFF

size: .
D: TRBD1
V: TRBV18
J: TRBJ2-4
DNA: TGTGCCAGCTCACCGGGGGGACAGGGGCTAGCCAAAAACATTCAGTACTTC
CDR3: CASSPGGQGLAKNIQYF

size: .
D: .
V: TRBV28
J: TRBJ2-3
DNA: TGTGCCAGCAGCCTGACTAGCACAGATACGCAGTATTTT
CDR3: CASSLTSTDTQYF

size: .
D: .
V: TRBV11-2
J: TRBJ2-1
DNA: TGTGCCAGCAGCTTAAAACTCGGTTACAATGAGCAGTTCTTC
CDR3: CASSLKLGYNEQFF

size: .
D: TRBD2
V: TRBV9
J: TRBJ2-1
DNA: TGTGCCAGCAGCGTAGGCCTTGGCGGGAGGGGGTACGGTGAGCAGTTCTTC
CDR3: CASSVGLGGRGYGEQFF

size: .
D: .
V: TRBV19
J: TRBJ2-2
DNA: TGTGCCACCAGGGGGGAGAACACCGGGGAGCTGTTTTTT
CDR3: CATRGENTGELFF